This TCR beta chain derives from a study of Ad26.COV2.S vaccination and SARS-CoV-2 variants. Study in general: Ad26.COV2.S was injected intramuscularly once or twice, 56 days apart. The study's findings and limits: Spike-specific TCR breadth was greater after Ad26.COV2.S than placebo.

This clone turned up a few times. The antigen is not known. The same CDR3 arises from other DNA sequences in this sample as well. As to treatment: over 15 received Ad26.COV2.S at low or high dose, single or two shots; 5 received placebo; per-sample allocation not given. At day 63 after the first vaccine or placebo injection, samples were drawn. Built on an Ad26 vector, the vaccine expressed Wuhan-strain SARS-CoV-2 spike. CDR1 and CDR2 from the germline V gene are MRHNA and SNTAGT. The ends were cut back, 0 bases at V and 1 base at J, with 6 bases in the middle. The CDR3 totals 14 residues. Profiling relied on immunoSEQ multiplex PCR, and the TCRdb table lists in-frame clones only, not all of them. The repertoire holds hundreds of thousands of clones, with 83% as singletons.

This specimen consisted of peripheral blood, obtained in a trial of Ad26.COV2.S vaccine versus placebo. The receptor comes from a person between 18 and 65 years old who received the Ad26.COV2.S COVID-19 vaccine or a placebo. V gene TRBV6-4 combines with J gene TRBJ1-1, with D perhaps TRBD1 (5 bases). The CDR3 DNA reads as TGTGCCAGCAGTGACTCGGGGGGGAACACTGAAGCTTTCTTT. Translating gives CASSDSGGNTEAFF.